The clone carrying this T cell receptor beta chain has only one observation. Its antigen is not known. This sample was included in a study of graft-versus-host responses after intestinal transplantation. Study background: Recipients received multivisceral, liver-intestinal, or isolated intestinal transplants. Anti-thymocyte globulin induction preceded two to four years of tacrolimus and steroid maintenance in all recipients.

General study results and limits: The recipient marrow held GvH clones, and some of them showed up first in ileum or blood.

Method: immunoSEQ multiplex PCR; TCRdb's copy keeps in-frame clones and lacks some. The sample shows approximately 89,000 clones, 90% of them seen only once. The CDR3 is made up of 14 amino acids. The V and J ends lost 4 bases and 1 base, in that order; junction bases with no gene match: 3. From germline, CDR1 is SQVTM and CDR2 ANQGSEA. This sequence was found in a human patient who received an intestinal transplant, so some T cells may come from the graft donor. The chain uses TRBV29-1 and TRBJ2-2; 7 nucleotides line up with TRBD2. The specimen comprised PBMCs, sampled roughly 450 days after intestinal transplant. The CDR3 sequence is CSVGVAGNTGELFF. CDR3 sequence (DNA): TGCAGCGTTGGGGTAGCGGGGAACACCGGGGAGCTGTTTTTT.